These T cell receptor beta chains were read from a single sample in a study of vaccination effects on CD4 cells after COVID-19. Using immunoSEQ multiplex PCR, the repertoire was profiled, and TCRdb retains in-frame clones only, with some absent. This sample has tens of thousands of clones, with 65% to 85% found just once. No cognate antigen is known for these TCRs. The sequencing used CD4+ T cells from PBMCs cultured with HCoV-NL63 spike peptides, collected before COVID-19 vaccination. The source is a human donor who received a COVID-19 vaccine. The conserved cysteine and the conserved F or W are not part of the CDR3 here.

>TRBJ1-5|TRBV19
ASSIEGKPQH
>TRBJ1-4|TRBV24-1
ATSDSGVQGHGEKLF
>TRBJ1-6|TRBV7-2
ASSLQRYNSPLH
>TRBJ2-3|TRBV6-1
ASSESPVVTDTQY
>TRBJ2-5|TRBV4-2
ASSQAKGIQETQY
>TRBJ1-2|TRBV6-6
ASSYSGDRGDSYT
>TRBJ1-2|TRBV6-5
ASSPQGVDGYT
>TRBJ2-6|TRBV2
ASSRTGFGANVLT
>TRBJ1-1|TRBV7-2
ASSLVAGTMNTEAF
>TRBJ2-1|TRBV4-1
ASSRVGGGLYNEQF
>TRBJ1-1|TRBV6-2/TRBV6-3
ASSLLDEAF
>TRBJ1-1|TRBV9
ASSVGDRRSGAF
>TRBJ2-2|TRBV11-3
ASSLSGLAGGFTGELF
>TRBJ2-3|TRBV9
ASSLTDTQY
>TRBJ1-1|TRBV19
ASSKQGLRTEAF
>TRBJ1-5|TRBV5-8
ASSLELWVYSNQPQH
>TRBJ2-1|TRBV2
ASLEAGWFNEQF
>TRBJ2-5|TRBV6-5
ASTRPKDQETQY
>TRBJ2-5|TRBV7-2
ASSFSAGKTQY
>TRBJ2-3|TRBV18
ASSPPGSDTQY
>TRBJ2-5|TRBV3-1/TRBV3-2
ASSNSGRVPETQY
>TRBJ1-1|TRBV15
ATTRMGPNTEAF
>TRBJ2-1|TRBV5-4
ASSLGGQSSYNEQF
>TRBJ2-2|TRBV24-1
AIRTSTGELF
>TRBJ2-3|TRBV24-1
ATSDSRLAVTDTQY
>TRBJ1-2|TRBV5-4
ASSSQGAWGYT
>TRBJ2-1|TRBV7-2
ASSLSRDRGFRNEQF